This T cell receptor beta chain was sequenced for a study of blood T cell repertoires in COVID-19. The CDR3 loop spans 16 amino acids. The germline V gene encodes CDR1 LNHDA and CDR2 SQIVND (reference sequence). V lost 3 bases and J lost 1, with 13 bases in between. Some clones are missing from TCRdb's copy, which holds only in-frame ones; the method was immunoSEQ multiplex PCR. The sample records about 160,000 clones, roughly 88% being singletons. Sequencing was performed on peripheral blood. V usage is TRBV19 and J usage is TRBJ1-5, with a possible D match to TRBD1 (6 bases). This sequence was found in a man aged 18-30 years with acute or convalescent COVID-19. The CDR3 sequence: CASSMQGTLSNQPQHF. The CDR3 DNA reads as TGTGCCAGTAGTATGCAGGGGACACTCAGCAATCAGCCCCAGCATTTT.